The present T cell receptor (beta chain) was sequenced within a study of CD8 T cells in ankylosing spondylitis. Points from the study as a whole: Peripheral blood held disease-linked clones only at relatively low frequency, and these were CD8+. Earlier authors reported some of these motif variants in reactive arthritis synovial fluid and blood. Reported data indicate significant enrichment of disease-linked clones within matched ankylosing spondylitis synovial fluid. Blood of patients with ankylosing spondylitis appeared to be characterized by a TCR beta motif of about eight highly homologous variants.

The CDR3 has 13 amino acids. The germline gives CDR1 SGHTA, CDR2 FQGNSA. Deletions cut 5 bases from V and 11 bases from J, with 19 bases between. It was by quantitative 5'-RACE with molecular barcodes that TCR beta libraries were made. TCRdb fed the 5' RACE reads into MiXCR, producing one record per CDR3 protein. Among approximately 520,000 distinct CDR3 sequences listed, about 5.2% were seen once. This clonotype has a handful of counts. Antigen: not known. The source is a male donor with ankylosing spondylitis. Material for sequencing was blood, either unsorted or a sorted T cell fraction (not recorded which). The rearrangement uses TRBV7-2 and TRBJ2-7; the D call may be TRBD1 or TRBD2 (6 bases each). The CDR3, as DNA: TGTGCCAGCAGCGAAACGGCGGGACACCCAAAGTACTTC. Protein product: CASSETAGHPKYF.